The entry below gives a single T cell receptor (beta chain) sequence along with its context. Its antigen is undetermined. This entry belongs to a study of T cell responses to AZD1222 COVID-19 vaccine. Turning to the study itself: Pooled in the analysis were second doses at about 4 or about 12 weeks.

Findings and limits, study-wide: Females outnumbered males among donors, who were mostly white British; clonal diversity was possibly underestimated.

The J segment lost 4 bases and the V segment lost 4 bases, leaving 13 bases of the junction unmatched. CDR3 length: 19 residues. CDR1 and CDR2 (germline): SEHNR, FQNEAQ (reference sequence). Libraries were prepared by immunoSEQ multiplex PCR; TCRdb keeps only in-frame clonotypes and omits some of them. Here the sample spans roughly 120,000 clones, about 90% being singletons. The specimen comprised peripheral blood, sampled on day 0 of AZD1222 vaccination. This TCR was sampled from an adult in good health. The chain combines TRBV7-9 with TRBJ2-3, with 14 bases fitting TRBD2. CDR3 sequence reads: CASSSLGLAGGPPSDTQYF. The CDR3, as DNA: TGTGCCAGCAGCTCTCTAGGACTAGCGGGAGGCCCCCCTTCAGATACGCAGTATTTT.